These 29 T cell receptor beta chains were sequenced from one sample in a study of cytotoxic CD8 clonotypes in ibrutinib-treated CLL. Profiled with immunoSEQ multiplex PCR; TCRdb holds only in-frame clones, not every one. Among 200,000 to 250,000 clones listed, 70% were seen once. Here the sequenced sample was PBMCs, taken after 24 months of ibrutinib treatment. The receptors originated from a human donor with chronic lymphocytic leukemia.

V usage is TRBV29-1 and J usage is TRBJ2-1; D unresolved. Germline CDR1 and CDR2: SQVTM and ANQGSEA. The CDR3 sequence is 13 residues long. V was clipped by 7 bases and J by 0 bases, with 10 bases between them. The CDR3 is CSAVRSSYNEQFF. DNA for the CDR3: TGCAGCGCGGTCAGAAGCTCCTACAATGAGCAGTTCTTC.

CDR3 residues: CASSPTGVGGTDTQYF. CDR3 nucleotides: TGTGCCAGCAGTCCAACCGGGGTGGGCGGCACAGATACGCAGTATTTT. The chain couples TRBV28 to TRBJ2-3; tentatively, D is TRBD2 (5 bases). Germline CDR1 and CDR2: MDHEN and SYDVKM. V lost 5 bases, J lost 1 base, and 16 bases lay in between. CDR3 length: 16 amino acids.

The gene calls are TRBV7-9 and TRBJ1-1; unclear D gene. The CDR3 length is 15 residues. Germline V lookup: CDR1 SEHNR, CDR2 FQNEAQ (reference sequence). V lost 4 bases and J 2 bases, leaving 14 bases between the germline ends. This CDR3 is CASSSQGTLNTEAFF. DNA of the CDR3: TGTGCCAGCAGCTCTCAAGGTACCCTAAACACTGAAGCTTTCTTT. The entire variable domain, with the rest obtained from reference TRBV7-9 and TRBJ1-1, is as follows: DTGVSQNPRHKITKRGQNVTFRCDPISEHNRLYWYRQTLGQGPEFLTYFQNEAQLEKSRLLSDRFSAERPKGSFSTLEIQRTEQGDSAMYLCASSSQGTLNTEAFFGQGTRLTVV.

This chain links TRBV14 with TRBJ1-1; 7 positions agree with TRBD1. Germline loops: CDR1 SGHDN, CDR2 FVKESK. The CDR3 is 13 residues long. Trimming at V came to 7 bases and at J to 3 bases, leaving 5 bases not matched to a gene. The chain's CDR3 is CASTQTGYTEAFF. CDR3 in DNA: TGTGCCAGCACCCAGACAGGGTACACTGAAGCTTTCTTT.

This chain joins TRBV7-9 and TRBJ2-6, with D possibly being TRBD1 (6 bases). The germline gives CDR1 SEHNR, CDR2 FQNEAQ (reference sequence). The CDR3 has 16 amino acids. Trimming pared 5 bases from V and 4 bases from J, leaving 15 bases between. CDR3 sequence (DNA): TGTGCCAGCAGCCCGGGCACAGGGAACGGGGCCAACGTCCTGACTTTC. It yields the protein CASSPGTGNGANVLTF.

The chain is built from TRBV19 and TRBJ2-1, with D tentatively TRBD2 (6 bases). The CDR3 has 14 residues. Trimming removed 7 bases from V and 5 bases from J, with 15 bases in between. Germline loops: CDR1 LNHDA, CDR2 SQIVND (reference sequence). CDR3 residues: CASKDGSNNNEQFF. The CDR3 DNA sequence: TGTGCCAGTAAGGACGGGAGTAACAACAATGAGCAGTTCTTC.

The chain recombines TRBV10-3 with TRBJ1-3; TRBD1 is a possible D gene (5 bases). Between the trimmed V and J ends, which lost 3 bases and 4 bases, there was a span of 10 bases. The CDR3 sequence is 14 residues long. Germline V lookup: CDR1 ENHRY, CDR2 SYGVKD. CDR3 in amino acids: CAISERGTGNTIYF. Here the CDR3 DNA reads TGTGCCATCAGTGAAAGGGGTACGGGAAACACCATATATTTT.

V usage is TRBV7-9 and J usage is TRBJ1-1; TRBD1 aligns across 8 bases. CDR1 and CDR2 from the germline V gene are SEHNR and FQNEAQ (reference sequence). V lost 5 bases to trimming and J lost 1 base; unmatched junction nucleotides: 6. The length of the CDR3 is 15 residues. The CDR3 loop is CASSAGTGQNTEAFF. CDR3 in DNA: TGTGCCAGCAGCGCAGGGACAGGCCAGAACACTGAAGCTTTCTTT.

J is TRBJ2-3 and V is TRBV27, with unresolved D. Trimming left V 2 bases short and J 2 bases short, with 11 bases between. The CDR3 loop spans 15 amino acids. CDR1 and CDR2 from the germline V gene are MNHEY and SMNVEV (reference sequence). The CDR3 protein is CASSLGILYTDTQYF. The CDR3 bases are TGTGCCAGCAGTTTAGGGATTTTGTACACAGATACGCAGTATTTT.

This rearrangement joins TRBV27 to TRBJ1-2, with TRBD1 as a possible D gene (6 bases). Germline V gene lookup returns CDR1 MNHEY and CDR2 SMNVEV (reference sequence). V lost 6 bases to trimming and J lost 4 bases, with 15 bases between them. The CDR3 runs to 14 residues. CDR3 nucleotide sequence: TGTGCCAGCAGAGACACTACAGGGAGCTATGGCTACACCTTC. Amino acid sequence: CASRDTTGSYGYTF.

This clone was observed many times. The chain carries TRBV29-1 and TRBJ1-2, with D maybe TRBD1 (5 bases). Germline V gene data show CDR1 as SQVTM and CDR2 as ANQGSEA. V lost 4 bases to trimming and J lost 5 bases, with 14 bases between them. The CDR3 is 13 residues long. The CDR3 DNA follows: TGCAGCGTTGGCGGGGGGGTTTCTTATGGCTACACCTTC. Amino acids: CSVGGGVSYGYTF.

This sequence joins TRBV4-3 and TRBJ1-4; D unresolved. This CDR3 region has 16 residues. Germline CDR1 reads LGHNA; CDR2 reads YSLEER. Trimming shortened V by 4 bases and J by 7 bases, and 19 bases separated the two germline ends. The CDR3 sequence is CASSRLRWRVGEKLFF. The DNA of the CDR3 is TGCGCCAGCAGCCGCCTCCGATGGAGGGTTGGTGAAAAACTGTTTTTT.

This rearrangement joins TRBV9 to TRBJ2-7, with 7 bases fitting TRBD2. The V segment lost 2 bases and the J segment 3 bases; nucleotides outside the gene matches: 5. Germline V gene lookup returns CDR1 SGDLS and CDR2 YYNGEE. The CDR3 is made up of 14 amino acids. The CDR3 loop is CASSVLAENYEQYF. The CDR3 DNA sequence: TGTGCCAGCAGCGTCCTAGCGGAAAACTACGAGCAGTACTTC.

The CDR3 nucleotides are TGTGCCAGCAGCCCTACGGGAGGGGGTCTCTACTTC. Translation: CASSPTGGGLYF. This chain links TRBV7-9 with TRBJ2-7; 8 nucleotides match TRBD2. V was pared by 5 bases and J by 13 bases, with 10 bases of the junction left unmatched. The CDR3 runs 12 residues. Germline assignment: CDR1 SEHNR and CDR2 FQNEAQ (reference sequence).

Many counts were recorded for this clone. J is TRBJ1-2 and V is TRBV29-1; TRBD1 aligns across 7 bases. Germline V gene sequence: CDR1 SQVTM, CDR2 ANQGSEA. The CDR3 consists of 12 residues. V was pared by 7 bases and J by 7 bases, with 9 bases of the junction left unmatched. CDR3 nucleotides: TGCAGCGGCCCTCGGCAGGGGGGTGGCTACACCTTC. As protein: CSGPRQGGGYTF.

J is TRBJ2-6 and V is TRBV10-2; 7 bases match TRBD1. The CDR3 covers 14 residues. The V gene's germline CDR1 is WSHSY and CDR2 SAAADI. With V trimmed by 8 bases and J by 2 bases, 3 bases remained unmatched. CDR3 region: CASLQGAGANVLTF. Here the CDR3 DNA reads TGCGCCAGCCTTCAGGGGGCTGGGGCCAACGTCCTGACTTTC.

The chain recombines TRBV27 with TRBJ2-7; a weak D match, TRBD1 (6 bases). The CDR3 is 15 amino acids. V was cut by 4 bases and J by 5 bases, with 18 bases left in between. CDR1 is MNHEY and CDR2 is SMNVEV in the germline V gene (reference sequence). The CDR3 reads CASSSTSARGDEQYF. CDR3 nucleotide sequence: TGTGCCAGCAGTTCCACCTCCGCCAGGGGTGACGAGCAGTACTTC.

CDR3 sequence reads: CASSLAGGTYEQYF. CDR3 coding DNA: TGTGCCAGCAGTTTAGCGGGAGGCACCTACGAGCAGTACTTC. The rearrangement joins TRBV6-6 to TRBJ2-7, with 10 nucleotides matching TRBD2. The CDR3 runs 14 residues. CDR1 is MNHNY and CDR2 is SVGAGI in the germline V gene (reference sequence). V shed 4 bases, J shed 2 bases, and the junction held 2 bases outside the gene matches.

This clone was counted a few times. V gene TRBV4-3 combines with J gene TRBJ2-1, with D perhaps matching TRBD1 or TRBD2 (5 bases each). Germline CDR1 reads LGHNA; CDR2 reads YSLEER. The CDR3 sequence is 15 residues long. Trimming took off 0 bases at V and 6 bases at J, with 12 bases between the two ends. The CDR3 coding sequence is TGCGCCAGCAGCCAAGATCTTGGGGGAGTCAATGAGCAGTTCTTC. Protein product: CASSQDLGGVNEQFF.

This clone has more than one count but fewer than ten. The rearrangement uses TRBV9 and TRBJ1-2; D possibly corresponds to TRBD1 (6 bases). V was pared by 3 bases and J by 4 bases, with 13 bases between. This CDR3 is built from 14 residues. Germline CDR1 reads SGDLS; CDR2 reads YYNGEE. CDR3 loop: CASSEGQSSYGYTF. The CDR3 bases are TGTGCCAGCAGCGAAGGACAGAGTTCCTATGGCTACACCTTC.

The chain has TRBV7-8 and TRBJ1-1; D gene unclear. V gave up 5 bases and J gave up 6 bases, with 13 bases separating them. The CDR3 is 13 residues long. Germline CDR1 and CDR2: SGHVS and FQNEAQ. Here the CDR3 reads CASSPTSGAEAFF. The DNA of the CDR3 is TGTGCCAGCAGCCCTACCTCGGGCGCTGAAGCTTTCTTT.

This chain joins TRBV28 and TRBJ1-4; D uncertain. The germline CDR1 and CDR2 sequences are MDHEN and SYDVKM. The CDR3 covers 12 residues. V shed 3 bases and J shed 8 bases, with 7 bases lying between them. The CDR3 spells CASSFQEEKLFF. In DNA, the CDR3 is TGTGCCAGCAGTTTCCAGGAAGAAAAACTGTTTTTT.

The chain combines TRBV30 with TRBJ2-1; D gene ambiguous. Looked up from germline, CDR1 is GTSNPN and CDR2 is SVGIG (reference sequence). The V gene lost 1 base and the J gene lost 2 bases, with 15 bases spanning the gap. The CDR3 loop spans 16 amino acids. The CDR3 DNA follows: TGTGCCTGGAGTGGGCGTAGCCAGCCCCCCTACAATGAGCAGTTCTTC. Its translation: CAWSGRSQPPYNEQFF.

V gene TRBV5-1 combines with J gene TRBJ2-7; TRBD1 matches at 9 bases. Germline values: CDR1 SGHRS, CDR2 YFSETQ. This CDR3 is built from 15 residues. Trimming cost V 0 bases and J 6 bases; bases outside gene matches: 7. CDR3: CASSLAGTGIIEQYF. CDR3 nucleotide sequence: TGCGCCAGCAGCTTGGCCGGGACAGGGATAATCGAGCAGTACTTC.

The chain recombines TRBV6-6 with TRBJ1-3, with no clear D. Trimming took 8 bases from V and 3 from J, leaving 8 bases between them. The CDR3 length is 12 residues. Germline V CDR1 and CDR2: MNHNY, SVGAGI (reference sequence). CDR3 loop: CASGNFGNTIYF. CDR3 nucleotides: TGTGCCAGCGGAAACTTTGGAAACACCATATATTTT.

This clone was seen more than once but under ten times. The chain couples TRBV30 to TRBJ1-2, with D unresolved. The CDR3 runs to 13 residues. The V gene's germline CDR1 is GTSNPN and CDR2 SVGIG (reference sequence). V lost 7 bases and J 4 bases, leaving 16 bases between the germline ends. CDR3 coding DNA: TGTGCCTCCTCGGCGACTGTGGGCTATGGCTACACCTTC. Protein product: CASSATVGYGYTF.

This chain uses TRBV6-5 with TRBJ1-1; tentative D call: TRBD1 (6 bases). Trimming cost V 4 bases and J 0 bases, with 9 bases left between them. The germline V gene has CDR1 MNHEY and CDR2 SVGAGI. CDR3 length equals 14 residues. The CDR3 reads CASSFRGLNTEAFF. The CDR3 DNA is TGTGCCAGCAGTTTCCGGGGGCTGAACACTGAAGCTTTCTTT.

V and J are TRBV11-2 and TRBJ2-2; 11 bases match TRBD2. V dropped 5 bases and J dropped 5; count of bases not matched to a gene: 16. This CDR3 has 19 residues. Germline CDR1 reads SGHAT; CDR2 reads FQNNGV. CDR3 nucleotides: TGTGCCAGCAGCAAAAGGGTGATACTAGCGGGAGTACGGACCGGGGAGCTGTTTTTT. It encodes CASSKRVILAGVRTGELFF.

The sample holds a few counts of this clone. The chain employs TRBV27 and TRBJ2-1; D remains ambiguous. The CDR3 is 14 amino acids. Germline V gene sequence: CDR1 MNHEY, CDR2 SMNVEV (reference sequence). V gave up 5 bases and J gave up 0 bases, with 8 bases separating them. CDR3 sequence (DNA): TGTGCCAGCAGTGATCAAAGCTCCTACAATGAGCAGTTCTTC. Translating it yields CASSDQSSYNEQFF.